The present T cell receptor (beta chain) was sequenced within a study of CD8 T cells in ankylosing spondylitis. Study-wide findings and caveats: A motif in TCR beta, a set of 8 or 9 highly homologous variants, appeared characteristic of ankylosing spondylitis blood. Disease-linked clones bore a CD8+ phenotype, appearing relatively rarely in peripheral blood. The study looked at matched synovial fluid samples from ankylosing spondylitis patients. Disease-linked clones were reported to be significantly enriched there.

Preparation of TCR beta libraries was done by quantitative 5'-RACE with molecular barcodes. One entry per CDR3 protein results from TCRdb running MiXCR on the 5' RACE reads. The sample lists about 450,000 distinct CDR3 sequences; more than 25% were seen once. Trimming cost V 4 bases and J 7 bases; bases outside gene matches: 14. The germline gives CDR1 SGHRS, CDR2 YFSETQ. This CDR3 is built from 16 residues. This clonotype was picked up a small number of times. Its antigen is not identified. What was sequenced was blood, either unsorted or a sorted T cell fraction (not recorded which). The clonotype comes from a male donor with ankylosing spondylitis. V and J are TRBV5-1 and TRBJ2-3; 8 bases fit TRBD2. The CDR3 spells CASSPPGIAGSYTQYF. CDR3 bases: TGCGCCAGCAGCCCCCCGGGAATAGCGGGATCTTATACGCAGTATTTT.